This T cell receptor beta chain was identified in a study of molecular identifiers for immune sequencing clone quantification. Every naive CD8 library was made from between about 20,000 and 1,100,000 sorted cells with 10%, 30% or 50% RNA. The CDR3 has 14 amino acids. Germline CDR1 MNHEY, CDR2 SVGEGT. Previously described methods and listed TCR primers were used for bulk TCR libraries. A single record per CDR3 protein comes from TCRdb applying MiXCR to the PCR reads. Among a few hundred thousand distinct CDR3 sequences, roughly a quarter were seen once, and the ten largest hold about 0.71%. Details on this clonotype: One junction end disagrees with the germline gene, perhaps due to a read error.

The sequence came from a human donor in good health. Some libraries in this study had Jurkat cell RNA spiked in. The specimen sequenced was naive CD8+ T cells from blood, with Jurkat cell RNA spiked in. Subset described: FACS-sorted CD8+CD4-CCR7+CD45RA+ naive T cells. This chain links TRBV6-2 or TRBV6-3 with TRBJ2-3; D remains ambiguous. The DNA of the CDR3 is TGTGCCATCAGTTACCTAGGAAGCACAGATACGCAGTATTTT. It encodes CAISYLGSTDTQYF.